This T cell receptor (beta chain) was sequenced in a study of blood T cell repertoires in COVID-19. Background on the study: T cells, B-cell-depleted T cells, or PBMCs provided the cDNA or gDNA that served as material.

Original data processing: From reference gene primer amplification, estimates of nucleated cell counts were derived. Sequencing was performed with immunoSEQ multiplex PCR; in TCRdb, only in-frame clones are kept and a portion is missing. That table is the source of V, J and clone size, and D and trimming were worked out from the DNA. The repertoire has roughly 190,000 clones, around 90% of them found once; the top ten carry 6%. The TCR sequence derives from a man between 40 and 49 years old with active or convalescent COVID-19. Sequenced input: peripheral blood.

In nucleotides, the CDR3 is TGTGCCACCCGGTTTGGGACAGGGGACTATGGCTACACCTTC. Protein: CATRFGTGDYGYTF. This chain joins TRBV15 and TRBJ1-2; 10 bases line up with TRBD1. Trimming took 8 bases from V and 3 from J; bases not matched to a gene: 6. The CDR3 runs 14 residues. The V gene's germline CDR1 is LNHNV and CDR2 YYDKDF (reference sequence).